The 17 T cell receptor beta chains below all came from one sample that was sequenced in a study of T cell responses to AZD1222 COVID-19 vaccine. Repertoires were generated with immunoSEQ multiplex PCR, while TCRdb's copy carries only in-frame clones and drops some. The table lists 100,000 or so clones, approximately 90% of them singletons. Sequences were derived from peripheral blood, sampled on day 0 of AZD1222 vaccination. The source of these receptors is an adult in good health.

The chain recombines TRBV7-3 with TRBJ1-1; TRBD1 is a possible D gene (5 bases). Trimming cost V 2 bases and J 5 bases, with 9 bases left between them. The germline gives CDR1 SGHTA, CDR2 FQGTGA. The CDR3 spans 13 residues. This CDR3 reads CASSLWGDTEAFF. DNA of the CDR3: TGTGCCAGCAGCTTATGGGGGGATACTGAAGCTTTCTTT.

This rearrangement joins TRBV6-1 to TRBJ1-1; the D gene is possibly TRBD1 (5 bases). CDR3 size: 15 residues. Trimming left V 2 bases short and J 3 bases short, with 13 bases between. Germline V lookup: CDR1 MNHNS, CDR2 SASEGT. The CDR3 coding sequence is TGTGCCAGCAGTGAATATTGGGAAGGGGACACTGAAGCTTTCTTT. It encodes CASSEYWEGDTEAFF.

Here the CDR3 reads CASRISMQGNYGYTF. The CDR3 DNA sequence: TGTGCCAGCAGAATAAGTATGCAGGGCAACTATGGCTACACCTTC. The gene calls are TRBV6-5 and TRBJ1-2, with D perhaps TRBD1 (5 bases). CDR1 and CDR2 (germline): MNHEY, SVGAGI. The V and J ends lost 6 bases and 2 bases respectively, with 16 bases between them. CDR3 length: 15 amino acids.

The chain couples TRBV18 to TRBJ2-7, with D perhaps TRBD2 (6 bases). V lost 3 bases and J 3 bases, leaving 15 bases between the germline ends. This CDR3 contains 15 residues. The V gene's germline CDR1 is KGHSH and CDR2 LQKENI. CDR3 coding DNA: TGTGCCAGCTCACCCTACGGGGGTGGAGGCTACGAGCAGTACTTC. Translated, it gives CASSPYGGGGYEQYF.

The gene calls are TRBV5-1 and TRBJ1-3, with 11 positions matching TRBD1. V shed 5 bases, J shed 1 base, and the junction held 5 bases outside the gene matches. This CDR3 has 16 residues. The germline V gene has CDR1 SGHRS and CDR2 YFSETQ. CDR3 coding DNA: TGCGCCAGCAGACGGGACAGGGGGAGGTCTGGAAACACCATATATTTT. Its protein product is CASRRDRGRSGNTIYF.

V gene TRBV5-6 combines with J gene TRBJ2-7; 8 bases are shared with TRBD1. The CDR3 is 14 amino acids. After removal of 6 bases from V and 3 bases from J, the junction contained 8 bases not matched to a gene. CDR1 is SGHDT, CDR2 YYEEEE, per germline. CDR3 residues: CASTVRDRNYEQYF. The CDR3 coding sequence is TGTGCCAGCACCGTTCGGGACAGGAACTACGAGCAGTACTTC.

The V and J genes are TRBV24-1 and TRBJ1-6; D unclear. Germline CDR1 reads KGHDR; CDR2 reads SFDVKD. V was cut by 2 bases and J by 5 bases, with 6 bases left in between. This CDR3 is 14 amino acids long. DNA for the CDR3: TGTGCCACCAGTGATTCGGCAGATAATTCACCCCTCCACTTT. Protein sequence: CATSDSADNSPLHF.

V is TRBV5-1 and J is TRBJ1-1, with TRBD1 as a possible D gene (5 bases). Germline CDR1 and CDR2: SGHRS and YFSETQ. This CDR3 region has 13 residues. V was pared by 4 bases and J by 4 bases, with 11 bases between. The CDR3 region is CASSLWGSTEAFF. Written as DNA, the CDR3 is TGCGCCAGCAGCCTGTGGGGCAGCACTGAAGCTTTCTTT.

The gene calls are TRBV9 and TRBJ2-1; no reliable D call. V was cut by 2 bases and J by 3 bases, with 9 bases left in between. There are 14 residues in the CDR3. CDR1 and CDR2 from the germline V gene are SGDLS and YYNGEE. CDR3 sequence reads: CASSVRQNYNEQFF. CDR3 DNA: TGTGCCAGCAGCGTGCGTCAGAACTACAATGAGCAGTTCTTC.

The rearrangement uses TRBV6-5 and TRBJ1-4; the D gene is possibly TRBD1 (5 bases). The V and J ends lost 6 bases and 8 bases respectively, with 10 bases between them. The CDR3 covers 12 residues. Germline-derived CDR1 and CDR2 are MNHEY and SVGAGI. CDR3: CASRDTGEKLFF. The CDR3 nucleotides read TGTGCCAGCAGAGACACAGGAGAAAAACTGTTTTTT.

The genes are TRBV25-1 and TRBJ2-7; perhaps TRBD1 as D (6 bases). The V and J ends lost 4 bases and 5 bases respectively, with 15 bases between them. Germline CDR1 is MGHDK and CDR2 is SYGVNS. The CDR3 spans 14 residues. The CDR3 region is CASSVTTGSDEQYF. CDR3 coding DNA: TGTGCCAGCAGTGTAACGACAGGTTCGGACGAGCAGTACTTC.

This rearrangement joins TRBV7-9 to TRBJ2-7; perhaps TRBD2 as D (6 bases). Germline lookup yields CDR1 SEHNR and CDR2 FQNEAQ (reference sequence). Trimming removed 4 bases at V and 5 bases at J, with 12 bases between. The CDR3 length is 13 residues. CDR3 DNA: TGTGCCAGCAGCTACGGGACTTCAGACGAGCAGTACTTC. This codes for CASSYGTSDEQYF.

The chain links TRBV30 to TRBJ1-2; D ambiguous. Germline V gene data show CDR1 as GTSNPN and CDR2 as SVGIG (reference sequence). V lost 0 bases and J lost 2, with 7 bases in between. The CDR3 has 13 residues. The DNA for the CDR3 is TGTGCCTGGAGTGTAGACTCAAACTATGGCTACACCTTC. It yields the protein CAWSVDSNYGYTF.

The chain has TRBV4-2 and TRBJ1-5; perhaps TRBD1 as D (6 bases). This CDR3 is built from 19 residues. From germline, CDR1 is LGHNA and CDR2 YNFKEQ. Between the trimmed V and J ends, which lost 0 bases and 1 base, there was a span of 19 bases. The CDR3 bases are TGTGCCAGCAGCCAAGATGGGGAGTCAGGGGTAGGCAGCAATCAGCCCCAGCATTTT. It specifies CASSQDGESGVGSNQPQHF.

The chain is built from TRBV6-6 and TRBJ2-7, with unresolved D. The CDR3 is 11 amino acids. CDR1 MNHNY and CDR2 SVGAGI come from the germline V gene (reference sequence). Trimming pared 4 bases from V and 6 bases from J, leaving 7 bases between. The CDR3 coding sequence is TGTGCCAGCAGTTCGCCCGGCGAGCAGTACTTC. Residues: CASSSPGEQYF.

The gene calls are TRBV7-6 and TRBJ2-7; the match to TRBD2 covers 11 bases. Germline V CDR1 and CDR2: SGHVS, FNYEAQ. The CDR3 extends over 17 amino acids. Trimming removed 2 bases from V and 2 bases from J; junction bases left unmatched: 8. CDR3: CASSLSLAGGPPYEQYF. In DNA form, the CDR3 reads TGTGCCAGCAGCTTATCCTTAGCGGGAGGGCCCCCCTACGAGCAGTACTTC. Variable domain in full (rest from reference TRBV7-6 and TRBJ2-7): GAGVSQSPRYKVTKRGQDVALRCDPISGHVSLYWYRQALGQGPEFLTYFNYEAQQDKSGLPNDRFSAERPEGSISTLTIQRTEQRDSAMYRCASSLSLAGGPPYEQYFGPGTRLTVT.

The table lists this clone with a count of one. The J gene is TRBJ1-3, the V gene TRBV27, with D possibly TRBD1 on 6 matching bases. The CDR3 is made up of 13 amino acids. V was clipped by 9 bases and J by 2 bases, with 11 bases between them. Germline V gene data show CDR1 as MNHEY and CDR2 as SMNVEV (reference sequence). CDR3 protein: CARPGVTGNTIYF. CDR3 coding DNA: TGTGCCAGGCCAGGGGTGACTGGAAACACCATATATTTT.